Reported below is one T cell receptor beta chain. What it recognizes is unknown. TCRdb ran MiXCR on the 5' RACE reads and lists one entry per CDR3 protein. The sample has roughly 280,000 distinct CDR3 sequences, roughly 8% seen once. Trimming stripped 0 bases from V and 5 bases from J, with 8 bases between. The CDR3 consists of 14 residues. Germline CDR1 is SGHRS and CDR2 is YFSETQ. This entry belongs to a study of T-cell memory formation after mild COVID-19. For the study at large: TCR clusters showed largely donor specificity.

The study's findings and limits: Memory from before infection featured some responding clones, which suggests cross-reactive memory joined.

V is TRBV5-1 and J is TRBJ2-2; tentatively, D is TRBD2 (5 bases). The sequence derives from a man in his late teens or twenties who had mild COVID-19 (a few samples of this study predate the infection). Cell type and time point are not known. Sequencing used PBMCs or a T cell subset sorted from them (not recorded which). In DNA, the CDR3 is TGCGCCAGCAGCTTGGCCGCGGGTACCGGGGAGCTGTTTTTT. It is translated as CASSLAAGTGELFF.